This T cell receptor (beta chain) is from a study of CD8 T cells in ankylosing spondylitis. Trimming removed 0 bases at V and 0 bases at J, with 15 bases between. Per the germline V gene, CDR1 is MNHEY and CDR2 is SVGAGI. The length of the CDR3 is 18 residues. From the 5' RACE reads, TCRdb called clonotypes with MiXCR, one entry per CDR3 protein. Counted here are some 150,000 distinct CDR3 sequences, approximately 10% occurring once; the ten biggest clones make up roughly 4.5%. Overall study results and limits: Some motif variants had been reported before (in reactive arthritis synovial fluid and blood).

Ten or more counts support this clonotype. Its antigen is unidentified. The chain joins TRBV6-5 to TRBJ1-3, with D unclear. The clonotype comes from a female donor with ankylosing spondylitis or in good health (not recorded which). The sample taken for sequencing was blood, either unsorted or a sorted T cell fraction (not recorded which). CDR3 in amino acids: CASSYSKSSQYSGNTIYF. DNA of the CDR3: TGTGCCAGCAGTTACTCGAAATCCTCTCAATACTCTGGAAACACCATATATTTT.